This TCR beta chain came from a study of blood T cell repertoires in COVID-19 (dated by TCRdb to between 2020 and 2021). In the study overall: The collaborator samples originated in the United States, Italy and Spain and spanned the acute and convalescent phases of COVID-19. The material from the prospective study consisted of cDNA or gDNA derived from T cells, B-cell-depleted T cells, or PBMCs. Deeply sampled blood TCRbeta repertoires from subjects exposed to, actively infected with, or recovered from COVID-19 were included in the dataset. A freely available public database, intended as a resource for researchers studying the immune response to SARS-CoV-2, is where the repertoires were released. Samples were obtained from the ongoing ImmuneRACE study (first 160 participants) and from over a thousand subjects provided by 6 global collaborators. The sample metadata nearly always contained a de-identified subject ID, COVID-19 status, age in years and sex. Where HLA class I and class II types were available, the types were taken from metadata supplied by the sample provider, not from assay-based typing.

Each collaborating institution followed its own protocols to collect whole blood in K2EDTA tubes. Collaborator samples were shipped for TCRbeta analysis as frozen whole blood, isolated PBMCs, or DNA extracted from either sample type. The sample holds a few counts of this clone. Its antigen has not been determined. The sample holds no much larger clone one base away, and base qualities are not on file. The immunoSEQ Assay, a bias-controlled multiplex PCR, was used to amplify TCRbeta CDR3 regions from genomic DNA. The published analysis was carried out like this. The number of nucleated cells in each sample was estimated from the amplification of reference gene primers within the assay. To quantify the absolute abundance of each unique TCRbeta CDR3 rearrangement, sequence reads were collapsed and filtered. For each sample, productive Simpson clonality was calculated as the square root of Simpson's diversity index over productive rearrangements. The source is immuneACCESS, and TCRdb retained only in-frame sequences with V and J called. Part of the clones is not carried over; for the studies checked, unresolved V genes explain less than half of this, and the remainder is unexplained. V and J calls and clone size are those listed in that table; D and trimming were worked out from the DNA. In this sample the table shows under 250,000 clones, roughly four fifths of which occur a single time. The ten largest clones add up to about 4.5% of the sample.

Measured from the cysteine to the phenylalanine, the CDR3 is 15 residues long. Only the CDR3 portion is preserved as DNA: 45 bases, with reading frame beginning at the first base. From the germline V gene, CDR1 is MDHEN and CDR2 is SYDVKM. Here V drops 5 bases and J drops 4 bases, and the junction holds 3 bases not matched to any gene. What the work shows at the level of the full study, not this receptor alone: How much clinical and demographic metadata was included differed by source and by participant, and the metadata was provided uncurated.

The rearranged segments are TRBV28 and TRBJ1-6, with 9 bases aligning to TRBD1. This receptor was identified in a woman aged 70 to 79 with acute or convalescent COVID-19. The sample consisted of peripheral blood. CDR3 sequence: CASSPGTGYNSPLHF. The nucleotide sequence is given as TGTGCCAGCAGTCCTGGGACAGGGTATAATTCACCCCTCCACTTT.